These T cell receptor beta chains were read from a single sample in a study of breast tumors, draining lymph nodes, adjacent tissues. Using its own MiXCR run on the multiplex PCR reads, TCRdb lists one record per CDR3 protein. Of about 89,000 distinct CDR3 sequences detected, around 29% appear once; the ten largest clones hold over 8%. Input material: axillary lymph node tissue. The origin of the receptors is a female donor with breast cancer. Some clones in this sample may be carry-over from other donors' samples. CDR3s include the opening cysteine and the closing phenylalanine or tryptophan. Each record gives: D gene, V gene, J gene, CDR3 length, clone size, CDR3 protein, CDR3 DNA. A D gene is named only where the DNA matches it firmly. The listing skips clone size in some rows; elsewhere it reads once, few, many or a size class.

d_call: -
v_call: TRBV7-8
j_call: TRBJ2-7
cdr3_length: 15
clone_size: many
cdr3_aa: CATTATGQGSYEQYF
cdr3_nt: TGTGCCACGACCGCTACCGGGCAGGGTTCCTACGAGCAGTACTTC

d_call: -
v_call: TRBV12-5
j_call: TRBJ2-1
cdr3_length: 15
clone_size: few
cdr3_aa: CASGFGGSLHNEQFF
cdr3_nt: TGTGCTAGTGGTTTCGGGGGATCTTTACACAATGAGCAGTTCTTC

d_call: -
v_call: TRBV20-1
j_call: TRBJ2-2
cdr3_length: 12
clone_size: many
cdr3_aa: CSASWTHGELFF
cdr3_nt: TGCAGTGCTTCTTGGACGCACGGGGAGCTGTTTTTT

d_call: -
v_call: TRBV7-2
j_call: TRBJ2-3
cdr3_length: 14
clone_size: many
cdr3_aa: CASSASGFGYTQYF
cdr3_nt: TGTGCCAGCAGCGCGAGCGGGTTCGGATATACGCAGTATTTT

d_call: TRBD2
v_call: TRBV9
j_call: TRBJ2-2
cdr3_length: 14
clone_size: many
cdr3_aa: CASGLAGISGELFF
cdr3_nt: TGTGCCAGCGGACTAGCGGGTATCTCCGGGGAGCTGTTTTTT

d_call: TRBD1
v_call: TRBV29-1
j_call: TRBJ2-5
cdr3_length: 13
clone_size: many
cdr3_aa: CSGGAGGEETQYF
cdr3_nt: TGCAGCGGGGGGGCAGGGGGCGAAGAGACCCAGTACTTC

d_call: TRBD2
v_call: TRBV7-2
j_call: TRBJ2-3
cdr3_length: 16
clone_size: many
cdr3_aa: CASSPRGGGNTDTQYF
cdr3_nt: TGTGCCAGCAGCCCGCGGGGGGGGGGCAACACAGATACGCAGTATTTT

d_call: TRBD1
v_call: TRBV9
j_call: TRBJ1-1
cdr3_length: 13
clone_size: -
cdr3_aa: CASSEQGATEAFF
cdr3_nt: TGTGCCAGCAGCGAACAGGGGGCGACTGAAGCTTTCTTT

d_call: -
v_call: TRBV30
j_call: TRBJ1-4
cdr3_length: 13
clone_size: many
cdr3_aa: CAWSYWGNEKLFF
cdr3_nt: TGTGCCTGGAGTTACTGGGGAAATGAAAAACTGTTTTTT

d_call: TRBD2
v_call: TRBV2
j_call: TRBJ2-1
cdr3_length: 14
clone_size: many
cdr3_aa: CASVFASGDNEQFF
cdr3_nt: TGTGCCAGTGTCTTCGCTAGCGGAGACAATGAGCAGTTCTTC